This T cell receptor beta chain appears in the sequencing data of a study of blood T cell repertoires in COVID-19. Across the study: Sites across the United States, Italy and Spain contributed samples from acute and convalescent COVID-19. From T cells, B-cell-depleted T cells, or PBMCs came the material, which was cDNA or gDNA.

V lost 7 bases and J lost 0, with 10 bases in between. The CDR3 consists of 14 residues. Germline assignment: CDR1 GTSNPN and CDR2 SVGIG (reference sequence). In the original analysis: How many nucleated cells were present was estimated from reference gene primer amplification. Generated by immunoSEQ multiplex PCR, the TCRdb table keeps only in-frame clones and is missing some. V and J calls and clone size are as listed in that table; D and trimming were resolved from the DNA. The repertoire holds roughly 70,000 clones, roughly 84% seen once, with over 25% in the top ten. This clonotype was obtained from a woman of 80 years or more with active or convalescent COVID-19. Sequencing was done on a sample of peripheral blood. The chain is built from TRBV30 and TRBJ1-6; the D is unclear. The CDR3 loop is CAYLGSSYNSPLHF. The DNA of the CDR3 is TGTGCCTACCTCGGGAGCTCCTATAATTCACCCCTCCACTTT.